Below, one TCR beta chain is given with its context. Its specificity is unknown. In each case, RNA was isolated and then reverse transcribed into cDNA as the sequencing template. Assay used: immunoSEQ multiplex PCR; TCRdb lists only in-frame clones, some missing. Found here are 95,000 to 120,000 clones, approximately 51% of them singletons; the top ten hold 3% to 4%. The data derive from a study of CD8+ T cells in alopecia areata. Whole-study results and caveats: Although TCR sharing was seen in mice, sharing across patients was less clear, possibly for HLA-related reasons.

The CDR3 totals 13 residues. The V gene's germline CDR1 is MNHEY and CDR2 SMNVEV (reference sequence). V was trimmed by 2 bases and J by 4 bases, leaving 8 bases between them. Treatment specified: oral pan-JAK inhibitor, 5-10 mg twice daily. The receptor was derived from a human donor with alopecia areata. The sample was CD4+ T cells sorted from blood, taken at week 24, from a patient treated with tofacitinib. The chain uses TRBV27 and TRBJ2-5; D could derive from TRBD1 or TRBD2 (5 bases each). The CDR3: CASSLIGAETQYF. CDR3 DNA: TGTGCCAGCAGTTTAATCGGGGCAGAGACCCAGTACTTC.